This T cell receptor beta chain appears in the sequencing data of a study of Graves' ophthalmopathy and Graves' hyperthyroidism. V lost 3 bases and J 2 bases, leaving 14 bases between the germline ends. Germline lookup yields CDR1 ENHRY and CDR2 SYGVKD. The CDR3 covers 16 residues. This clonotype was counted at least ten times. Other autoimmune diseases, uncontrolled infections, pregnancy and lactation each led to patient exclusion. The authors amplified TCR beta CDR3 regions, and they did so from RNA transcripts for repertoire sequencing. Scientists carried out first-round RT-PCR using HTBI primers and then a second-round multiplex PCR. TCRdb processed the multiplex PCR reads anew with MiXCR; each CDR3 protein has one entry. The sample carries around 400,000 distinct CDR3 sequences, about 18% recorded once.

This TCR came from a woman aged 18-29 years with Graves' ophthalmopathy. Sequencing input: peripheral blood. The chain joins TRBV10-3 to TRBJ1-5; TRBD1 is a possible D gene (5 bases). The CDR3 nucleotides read TGTGCCATCAGTGAATGGCCAGGGCGGGGCAATCAGCCCCAGCATTTT. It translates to CAISEWPGRGNQPQHF.